A selection of T cell receptor beta chains follows, all from one sample in a study of T cells in Graves' hyperthyroidism and ophthalmopathy. One entry per CDR3 protein, called by TCRdb with MiXCR from the multiplex PCR reads. Found here are about 25,000 distinct CDR3 sequences, approximately 54% of them singletons; the top ten hold under 30%. Sequencing was carried out using blood. These receptors were collected from a woman aged 40 to 50 with Graves' hyperthyroidism that later progressed to Graves' ophthalmopathy. CDR3s include the opening cysteine and the closing phenylalanine or tryptophan. D genes are given only for firm matches. Size is omitted from some rows. Given values are once, few, many or a class for expanded clones.

cdr3_nt,cdr3_aa,j_call,v_call,d_call,clone_size
TGTGCCAGCAGCGCCCGGGACAGGGATTCACCCCTCCACTTT,CASSARDRDSPLHF,TRBJ1-6,TRBV9,TRBD1,-
TGTGCCAGCAGTTTAGCACAGGGAGGCTACAATGAGCAGTTCTTC,CASSLAQGGYNEQFF,TRBJ2-1,TRBV12-3/TRBV12-4,-,-
TGTGCCAGCAGCTCGGACGGGGCTGGGGCCAACGTCCTGACTTTC,CASSSDGAGANVLTF,TRBJ2-6,TRBV28,-,many
TGTGCCTGGTCCCGGGACAGGTTGAATCAGCCCCAGCATTTT,CAWSRDRLNQPQHF,TRBJ1-5,TRBV30,TRBD1,-
TGTGCCAGCAGCTTGGGGGGGGCGTATGGCTACACCTTC,CASSLGGAYGYTF,TRBJ1-2,TRBV5-6,-,-
TGCAGCGTTGAAGATAACAACCGGACAGAGATAGCGAATAGCAATCAGCCCCAGCATTTT,CSVEDNNRTEIANSNQPQHF,TRBJ1-5,TRBV29-1,-,medium-sized
TGTGCCAGCAGCTTACGGACTAGCGGGAGGTCAAGAGATACGCAGTATTTT,CASSLRTSGRSRDTQYF,TRBJ2-3,TRBV7-6,TRBD2,-
TGTGCCAGCAGTGAGGGACGTCTCTACGAGCAGTACTTC,CASSEGRLYEQYF,TRBJ2-7,TRBV2,-,few
TGTGCCAGCAGTGAAGCGGAGGGGAGCTCTGGGGCCAACGTCCTGACTTTC,CASSEAEGSSGANVLTF,TRBJ2-6,TRBV2,-,-
TGTGCCAGCAGGTACCACGGGGATCCGAACACCGGGGAGCTGTTTTTT,CASRYHGDPNTGELFF,TRBJ2-2,TRBV2,-,-
TGCAGGAACAGGGCGGGAGGCTACACCTTC,CRNRAGGYTF,TRBJ1-2,TRBV20-1,-,-
TGTGCCAGCAGCTTAGGTATCACCCACAATGAGCAGTTCTTC,CASSLGITHNEQFF,TRBJ2-1,TRBV7-2,-,few
TGTGCCTGGAGTTCCTTTGACAGAACAAACACTGAAGCTTTCTTT,CAWSSFDRTNTEAFF,TRBJ1-1,TRBV30,-,few
TGTGCCAGCAGTCAAGTTGGGACTGAAGCTTTCTTT,CASSQVGTEAFF,TRBJ1-1,TRBV7-9,-,-
TGTGCCAGCAGCTTCAGGGGAAAGGGCGAGCAGTACTTC,CASSFRGKGEQYF,TRBJ2-7,TRBV6-6,-,-
TGTGCCAGCAGCGTAAGGGGGGACTCCTACAATGAGCAGTTCTTC,CASSVRGDSYNEQFF,TRBJ2-1,TRBV9,-,few
TGTGCCAGCAGCTTATCCCGGGACCCCTCCTACGAGCAGTACTTC,CASSLSRDPSYEQYF,TRBJ2-7,TRBV7-8,-,once
TGCAGTGCTAGTTTGACTAGCGGGAACTACAATGAGCAGTTCTTC,CSASLTSGNYNEQFF,TRBJ2-1,TRBV20-1,TRBD2,-
TGCAGTGCCCACTACCGGGACAGGGTGGAGACCCAGTACTTC,CSAHYRDRVETQYF,TRBJ2-5,TRBV20-1,TRBD1,few
TGCAGCGTTGAAGAAGGGGACAGCTATGGCTACACCTTC,CSVEEGDSYGYTF,TRBJ1-2,TRBV29-1,TRBD1,few
TGTGCCAGCAGCTTAAACAGGGGCCAAGAGACCCAGTACTTC,CASSLNRGQETQYF,TRBJ2-5,TRBV11-2,TRBD1,many
TGCGCCAGCAGGAAGGTCCAAGGGTACGAGCAGTACTTC,CASRKVQGYEQYF,TRBJ2-7,TRBV5-1,-,-
TGTGCCAGCAGCCCGGGCAGGTTCCTAAACTATGGCTACACCTTC,CASSPGRFLNYGYTF,TRBJ1-2,TRBV7-9,-,-
TGCAGTGCTAGAGATTGGAGACAGGGGGACCCGAGGTCACCCCTCCACTTT,CSARDWRQGDPRSPLHF,TRBJ1-6,TRBV20-1,TRBD1,medium-sized
TGCAGCGCTATCTCGCAAACTTTAGCGGGAGTTGTCACAGATACGCAGTATTTT,CSAISQTLAGVVTDTQYF,TRBJ2-3,TRBV20-1,TRBD2,-
TGTGCAATCGCGCGGGAACGAGAGAAGTTCTTC,CAIAREREKFF,TRBJ2-1,TRBV10-3,-,-
TGTGCCAGCAGCGTATTCGGAGATAGCTACGAGCAGTACTTC,CASSVFGDSYEQYF,TRBJ2-7,TRBV9,-,-
TGTGCCTGGGGAGACGGACTCTCTGGAAACACCATATATTTT,CAWGDGLSGNTIYF,TRBJ1-3,TRBV30,-,few
TGTGCCAGCAGTCCCCCGGCTCTAAACGAGCAGTACTTC,CASSPPALNEQYF,TRBJ2-7,TRBV28,-,many
TGTGCCAGCAGCGTGGACCGGAACCAAGAGACCCAGTACTTC,CASSVDRNQETQYF,TRBJ2-5,TRBV5-4,-,-
TGTGCCAGCAGCTTATTAGCGGGGTCCACCGATGAGCAGTTCTTC,CASSLLAGSTDEQFF,TRBJ2-1,TRBV7-3,TRBD2,-
TGTGCCAGCAGCTTAAGACAGATCCACTACAATGAGCAGTTCTTC,CASSLRQIHYNEQFF,TRBJ2-1,TRBV7-8,-,few
TGTGCCACCAGCAGAGATCGAGCGGGAGGGGATACAGATACGCAGTATTTT,CATSRDRAGGDTDTQYF,TRBJ2-3,TRBV15,TRBD2,-
TGTGCCAGCAGCTTAGGAGGTGTCCTAGCGGGGGAGCAGTTCTTC,CASSLGGVLAGEQFF,TRBJ2-1,TRBV7-9,TRBD2,-
TGTGCCAGCAGTGGATTGTCGGGAGAGTACACCGGGGAGCTGTTTTTT,CASSGLSGEYTGELFF,TRBJ2-2,TRBV25-1,-,-
TGTGCCAGCAGGGACGTTGAGTACGAGCAGTACTTC,CASRDVEYEQYF,TRBJ2-7,TRBV9,-,-
TGTGTCAGCAGTTTACGTACGGGCGGGGAGCTGTTTTTT,CVSSLRTGGELFF,TRBJ2-2,TRBV12-3/TRBV12-4,-,-
TGTGCCAGCAGCTTGGTGGGGCCAGAGACCCAGTACTTC,CASSLVGPETQYF,TRBJ2-5,TRBV7-9,-,-
TGCAGTGCTAGAGATCTTAGGGCCTCCTACAATGAGCAGTTCTTC,CSARDLRASYNEQFF,TRBJ2-1,TRBV20-1,-,-
TGCAGTGCTAGAGCTGACAAACAGGGGGCATCGAGGGAGCAGTACTTC,CSARADKQGASREQYF,TRBJ2-7,TRBV20-1,TRBD1,medium-sized
TGTGCCAGCAGCTTAGGCCAGGGCTCCTACAATGAGCAGTTCTTC,CASSLGQGSYNEQFF,TRBJ2-1,TRBV7-2,-,medium-sized
TGTGCCAGCAGTTACACCGGGACCTCGGTAGATACGCAGTATTTT,CASSYTGTSVDTQYF,TRBJ2-3,TRBV6-5,-,-
TGCAGTGCTAGGTGGAATGAGCAGTTCTTC,CSARWNEQFF,TRBJ2-1,TRBV20-1,-,few
TGCGCCAGCAGCTTGGAGTCTCCAATTCAAGAGACCCAGTACTTC,CASSLESPIQETQYF,TRBJ2-5,TRBV5-1,-,-
TGTGCCAGCAGGCCCTTTAGGGGGCCGAGCGATCATGGCTACACCTTC,CASRPFRGPSDHGYTF,TRBJ1-2,TRBV6-5,TRBD1,many
TGTGCCAGCAGACAATATAGCAATCAGCCCCAGCATTTT,CASRQYSNQPQHF,TRBJ1-5,TRBV2,-,few
TGCGCCAGCGCTGGGGATAGGGGGTACAATGAGCAGTTCTTC,CASAGDRGYNEQFF,TRBJ2-1,TRBV25-1,-,-
TGTGCCAGCAGCCCACAGGGGGGGGCAGATACGCAGTATTTT,CASSPQGGADTQYF,TRBJ2-3,TRBV7-2,-,medium-sized
TGTGCCACCAGTGATACGTTGGGGGGGGGGACTAGCAGACGACAGTACAATGAGCAGTTCTTC,CATSDTLGGGTSRRQYNEQFF,TRBJ2-1,TRBV24-1,TRBD2,-
TGTGCCAGCAGTGCAGCTAGCGGGAGGGTTTCCTACAATGAGCAGTTCTTC,CASSAASGRVSYNEQFF,TRBJ2-1,TRBV25-1,TRBD2,-
TGTGCCGGCAGCCCGAGGAAGGACTACCAGCAGTACTTC,CAGSPRKDYQQYF,TRBJ2-7,TRBV14,-,-
TGTGCCAGCAGCAGAGGGCGCGGGGGGGGCTACGAGCAGTACTTC,CASSRGRGGGYEQYF,TRBJ2-7,TRBV7-8,TRBD2,few
TGTGCCAGTAGAGACAGGGAGAGCAATCAGCCCCAGCATTTT,CASRDRESNQPQHF,TRBJ1-5,TRBV19,TRBD1,few
TGTGCCAGTACGGGGACACCCCAGACAACGCAGTATTTT,CASTGTPQTTQYF,TRBJ2-3,TRBV19,-,medium-sized
TGTGCAGGCAGCGTACTACCCGGTGAGCAGTTCTTC,CAGSVLPGEQFF,TRBJ2-1,TRBV9,-,-